Presented here are 17 T cell receptor beta chains from one specimen sequenced in a study of T cell responses to AZD1222 COVID-19 vaccine. Produced via immunoSEQ multiplex PCR; TCRdb's table is partial and in-frame only. The sample gives around 110,000 clones, more than 75% of which show up once; roughly 8% is in the top ten. This sample comprised peripheral blood, obtained on day 0 of AZD1222 vaccination. The receptor set was obtained from an adult in good health.

J is TRBJ2-3 and V is TRBV15; possible D gene TRBD1, 6 bases. V was pared by 3 bases and J by 6 bases, with 16 bases between. The CDR3 is 15 amino acids. CDR1 is LNHNV, CDR2 YYDKDF, per germline (reference sequence). Written as DNA, the CDR3 is TGTGCCACCAGCAGGAACAGGGAAGGGACGGATACGCAGTATTTT. Translation: CATSRNREGTDTQYF. The full variable domain, completed using reference TRBV15 and TRBJ2-3, is DAMVIQNPRYQVTQFGKPVTLSCSQTLNHNVMYWYQQKSSQAPKLLFHYYDKDFNNEADTPDNFQSRRPNTSFCFLDIRSPGLGDTAMYLCATSRNREGTDTQYFGPGTRLTVL.

The V and J genes are TRBV5-1 and TRBJ2-3; D not certain. V lost 7 bases and J 3 bases, leaving 9 bases between the germline ends. The CDR3 is 12 residues long. Germline V gene sequence: CDR1 SGHRS, CDR2 YFSETQ. Here the CDR3 DNA reads TGCGCCAGCCGGCTAGGAACAGATACGCAGTATTTT. This sequence encodes CASRLGTDTQYF.

The chain carries TRBV15 and TRBJ2-2; a possible D gene is TRBD1 (6 bases). The CDR3 covers 14 residues. Trimming pared 6 bases from V and 8 bases from J, leaving 16 bases between. Germline-derived CDR1 and CDR2 are LNHNV and YYDKDF (reference sequence). This CDR3 is CATSSDSLLGELFF. CDR3 in DNA: TGTGCCACCAGTTCGGACAGTTTACTAGGGGAGCTGTTTTTT.

This chain joins TRBV30 and TRBJ2-3; weak D call: TRBD1 (5 bases). V shed 3 bases and J shed 1 base, with 14 bases lying between them. CDR1 is GTSNPN, CDR2 SVGIG, per germline (reference sequence). This CDR3 is 15 amino acids long. As DNA, the CDR3 is TGTGCCTGGAGACCCACACCAGGGCGCACAGATACGCAGTATTTT. Residues: CAWRPTPGRTDTQYF.

This clone was counted a single time. The chain combines TRBV7-9 with TRBJ1-1; D remains unclear. V was pared by 0 bases and J by 0 bases, with 17 bases between. The CDR3 extends over 18 amino acids. The germline V gene has CDR1 SEHNR and CDR2 FQNEAQ (reference sequence). In DNA, the CDR3 is TGTGCCAGCAGCTTAGCGGTAGGGCTCGGCGGGATGAACACTGAAGCTTTCTTT. Translation gives CASSLAVGLGGMNTEAFF.

This chain connects TRBV5-1 to TRBJ1-1, with D possibly matching TRBD1 (6 bases). Germline loops: CDR1 SGHRS, CDR2 YFSETQ. Trimming stripped 6 bases from V and 3 bases from J, with 15 bases between. CDR3 size: 14 residues. As DNA, the CDR3 is TGCGCCAGCAATACAGGGAACTGGGACACTGAAGCTTTCTTT. This translates into CASNTGNWDTEAFF.

V is TRBV5-1 and J is TRBJ1-3; no firm D call. The V and J ends lost 1 base and 0 bases respectively, with 17 bases between them. CDR3 length: 18 residues. Germline assignment: CDR1 SGHRS and CDR2 YFSETQ. The CDR3 here is CASSLSLSSSLSGNTIYF. The CDR3 bases are TGCGCCAGCAGCTTGTCCTTGAGCTCCTCTCTCTCTGGAAACACCATATATTTT.

A single count supports this clone. V usage is TRBV11-2 and J usage is TRBJ1-2, with TRBD1 matching 8 bases. The V and J ends lost 1 base and 6 bases, in that order; junction bases with no gene match: 4. The CDR3 consists of 14 residues. Germline CDR1 and CDR2: SGHAT and FQNNGV. The CDR3 nucleotides are TGTGCCAGCAGCTTAGGGACGACAGGGGATGGCTACACCTTC. Translation gives CASSLGTTGDGYTF.

V is TRBV3-1 (or the pseudogene TRBV3-2) and J is TRBJ2-5; a possible D gene is TRBD1 (5 bases). The CDR3 consists of 14 residues. Germline V gives CDR1 LGHDT, CDR2 YNNKEL (reference sequence). Trimming took off 4 bases at V and 5 bases at J, with 14 bases between the two ends. CDR3: CASSPAGRAETQYF. Here the CDR3 DNA reads TGTGCCAGCAGCCCAGCAGGCAGGGCGGAGACCCAGTACTTC.

The genes are TRBV28 and TRBJ1-5, with 8 bases matching TRBD1. The ends lost 4 bases at V and 6 bases at J; junction bases unmatched: 5. The CDR3 covers 14 residues. The germline CDR1 and CDR2 sequences are MDHEN and SYDVKM. CDR3 loop: CASSSSGGVQPQHF. The DNA of the CDR3 is TGTGCCAGCAGTTCCTCAGGGGGCGTTCAGCCCCAGCATTTT.

This sequence joins TRBV30 and TRBJ2-1; D is unresolved. V was clipped by 3 bases and J by 7 bases, with 10 bases between them. The CDR3 is made up of 12 amino acids. CDR1 is GTSNPN and CDR2 is SVGIG in the germline V gene (reference sequence). The CDR3: CAWSLSYNEQFF. Written as DNA, the CDR3 is TGTGCCTGGAGCCTATCTTATAATGAGCAGTTCTTC.

This chain connects TRBV2 to TRBJ2-3; no reliable D call. V lost 8 bases to trimming and J lost 14 bases, with 14 bases between them. The CDR3 sequence is 10 residues long. CDR1 and CDR2 (germline): SNHLY, FYNNEI. CDR3 region: CASGNPEGYF. The CDR3 DNA reads as TGTGCCAGCGGGAATCCCGAAGGGTATTTT.

This rearrangement joins TRBV7-3 to TRBJ2-2; maybe TRBD2 (6 bases). V lost 5 bases and J 5 bases, leaving 12 bases between the germline ends. Germline CDR1 and CDR2: SGHTA and FQGTGA. The CDR3 contains 14 residues. The CDR3 region is CASSPWGETGELFF. In nucleotides, the CDR3 is TGTGCCAGCAGCCCCTGGGGGGAGACCGGGGAGCTGTTTTTT.

A remark on this clone: Within the sample, other DNA sequences also encode this same CDR3. The rearrangement uses TRBV19 and TRBJ1-2; 7 bases map to TRBD1. The germline V gene encodes CDR1 LNHDA and CDR2 SQIVND (reference sequence). The CDR3 covers 12 residues. The V and J ends lost 4 bases and 7 bases, in that order; junction bases with no gene match: 3. The CDR3 DNA reads TGTGCCAGTAGTACCCGACAGGGTGGCTACACCTTC. Residues: CASSTRQGGYTF.

The V call is TRBV28, the J call TRBJ1-1; D is unresolved. The CDR3 loop spans 14 amino acids. Germline V gives CDR1 MDHEN, CDR2 SYDVKM. V was shortened by 7 bases and J by 0 bases, with 12 bases between the two germline ends. DNA for the CDR3: TGTGCCAGCAAGTACGAGGTAATGAACACTGAAGCTTTCTTT. The encoded protein is CASKYEVMNTEAFF. Full variable domain (remainder filled in from reference TRBV28 and TRBJ1-1): DVKVTQSSRYLVKRTGEKVFLECVQDMDHENMFWYRQDPGLGLRLIYFSYDVKMKEKGDIPEGYSVSREKKERFSLILESASTNQTSMYLCASKYEVMNTEAFFGQGTRLTVV.

The chain has TRBV13 and TRBJ1-2; D is ambiguous. The germline V gene encodes CDR1 PRHDT and CDR2 FYEKMQ (reference sequence). This CDR3 comprises 11 residues. V lost 5 bases, J lost 6 bases, and 7 bases lay in between. The CDR3 spells CASSPRNGYTF. The CDR3 DNA sequence: TGTGCCAGCAGCCCCCGGAATGGCTACACCTTC.

This chain connects TRBV7-9 to TRBJ1-5; no clear D gene. The germline V gene has CDR1 SEHNR and CDR2 FQNEAQ (reference sequence). V was clipped by 3 bases and J by 4 bases, with 10 bases between them. This CDR3 region has 14 residues. The CDR3 loop is CASSFNGRNQPQHF. CDR3 coding DNA: TGTGCCAGCAGCTTTAACGGAAGGAATCAGCCCCAGCATTTT. The whole variable domain, remainder taken from reference TRBV7-9 and TRBJ1-5, is DTGVSQNPRHKITKRGQNVTFRCDPISEHNRLYWYRQTLGQGPEFLTYFQNEAQLEKSRLLSDRFSAERPKGSFSTLEIQRTEQGDSAMYLCASSFNGRNQPQHFGDGTRLSIL.